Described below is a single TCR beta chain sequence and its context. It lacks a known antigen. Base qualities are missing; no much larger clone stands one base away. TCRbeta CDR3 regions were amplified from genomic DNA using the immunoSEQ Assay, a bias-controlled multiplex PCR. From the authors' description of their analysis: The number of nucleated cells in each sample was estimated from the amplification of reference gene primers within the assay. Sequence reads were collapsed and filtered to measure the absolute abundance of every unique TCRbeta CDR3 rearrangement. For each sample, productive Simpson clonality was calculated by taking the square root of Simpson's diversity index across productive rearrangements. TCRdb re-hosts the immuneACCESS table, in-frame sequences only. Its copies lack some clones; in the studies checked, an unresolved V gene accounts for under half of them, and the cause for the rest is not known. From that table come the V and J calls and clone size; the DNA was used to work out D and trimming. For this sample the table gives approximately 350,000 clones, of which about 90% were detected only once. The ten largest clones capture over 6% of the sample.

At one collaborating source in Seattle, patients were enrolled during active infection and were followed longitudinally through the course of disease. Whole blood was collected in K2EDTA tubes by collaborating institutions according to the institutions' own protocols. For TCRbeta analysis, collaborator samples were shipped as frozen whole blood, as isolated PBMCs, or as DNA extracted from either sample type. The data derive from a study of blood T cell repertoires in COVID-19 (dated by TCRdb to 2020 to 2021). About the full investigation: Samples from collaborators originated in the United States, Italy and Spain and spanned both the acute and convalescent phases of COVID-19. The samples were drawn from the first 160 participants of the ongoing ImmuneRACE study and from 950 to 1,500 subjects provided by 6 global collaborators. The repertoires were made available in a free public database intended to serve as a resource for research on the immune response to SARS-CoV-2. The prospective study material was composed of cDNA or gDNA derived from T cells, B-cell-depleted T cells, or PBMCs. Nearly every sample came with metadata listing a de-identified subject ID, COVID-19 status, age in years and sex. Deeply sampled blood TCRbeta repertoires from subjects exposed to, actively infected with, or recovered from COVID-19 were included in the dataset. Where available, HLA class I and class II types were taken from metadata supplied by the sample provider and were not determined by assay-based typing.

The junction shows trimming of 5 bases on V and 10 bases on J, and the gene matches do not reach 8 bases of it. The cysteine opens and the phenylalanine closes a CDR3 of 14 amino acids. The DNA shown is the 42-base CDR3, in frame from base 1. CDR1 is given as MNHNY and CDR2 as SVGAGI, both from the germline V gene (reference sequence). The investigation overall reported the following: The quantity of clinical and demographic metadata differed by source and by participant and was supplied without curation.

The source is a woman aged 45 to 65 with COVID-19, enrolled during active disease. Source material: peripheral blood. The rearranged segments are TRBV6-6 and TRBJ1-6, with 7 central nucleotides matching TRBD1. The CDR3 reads CASSLTGVGSPLHF. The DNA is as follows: TGTGCCAGCAGTCTTACAGGGGTGGGGTCACCCCTCCACTTT.